The clone carrying this TCR beta chain was observed at least ten times. Its antigen is undetermined. These data are taken from a study of T cells after yellow fever vaccination. Findings and caveats of the study: After the booster, 96% of CD4 and 75% to 90% of CD8 primary-response clones were re-detected. A limited proportion of clonotypes was detected within both the CD4 and CD8 compartments.

By 5'RACE template switching, TCR cDNA was produced, with a universal primer site and UMIs added in the process. MiXCR, run by TCRdb on the 5' RACE reads, gives a single entry per CDR3 protein. The sample lists nearly 300,000 distinct CDR3 sequences, around 10% occurring once. Trimming removed 3 bases at V and 9 bases at J, with 14 bases between. The CDR3 has 12 amino acids. CDR1 and CDR2 from the germline V gene are SQVTM and ANQGSEA. This clonotype originated in a man aged 18 to 30 who received the YFV17D yellow fever vaccine. V gene TRBV29-1 combines with J gene TRBJ1-1, with D unresolved. The sequenced sample was CD4+ T cells sorted from PBMCs, obtained 5 days after the yellow fever booster vaccination. CDR3: CSVDPTVGQAFF. The CDR3 DNA reads as TGCAGCGTTGACCCCACAGTAGGTCAAGCTTTCTTT.